This T cell receptor beta chain was sequenced during a study of cytomegalovirus exposure and HLA in healthy donors. General study findings and limits: Some highly shared sequence variants likely arose as a pipeline artifact. Later on, an analysis found that several of the most significant clusters appeared to be linked to common viral pathogens, which included parvovirus B19.

As regards this clone: What it binds is not known.

A multiplex PCR was run with 60 Vbeta primers and 13 Jbeta primers. Only in-frame clones appear in the TCRdb table, and some are missing; sequencing was by immunoSEQ multiplex PCR. This sample has around 210,000 clones, with around 82% found just once. Specimen: PBMCs. The clonotype was recovered from a woman in her twenties or thirties in good health and CMV-seronegative.

The CDR3 region is CASSRTGTIYNEQFF. The DNA for the CDR3 is TGTGCCAGCAGTCGTACAGGGACTATATACAATGAGCAGTTCTTC. The V gene is TRBV11-3, the J gene TRBJ2-1, with D tentatively TRBD2 (7 bases). There are 15 residues in the CDR3. The germline gives CDR1 SGHNT, CDR2 YENEEA. Between the trimmed V and J ends, which lost 6 bases and 4 bases, there was a span of 16 bases.